A single sample gave rise to the 10 T cell receptor beta chains below, sequenced in a study of neurological immune-mediated disorders. TCRdb ran MiXCR on the 5' RACE reads and lists one entry per CDR3 protein. This repertoire shows about 120,000 distinct CDR3 sequences, 3% to 3.5% found once; its top ten account for 1% to 1.5%. The sequencing input was PBMCs. The origin of the receptors is a woman under 40 with multiple sclerosis.

There are many counts of this clonotype. This chain uses TRBV29-1 with TRBJ2-5; D might be TRBD2 (6 bases). This CDR3 is 12 amino acids long. The V gene lost 4 bases and the J gene lost 4 bases, with 10 bases spanning the gap. In germline, CDR1 is SQVTM, CDR2 ANQGSEA. The CDR3 reads CSVVEGGETQYF. For the CDR3, the DNA is TGCAGCGTTGTCGAGGGAGGAGAGACCCAGTACTTC.

This clonotype was detected ten times or more. The chain carries TRBV5-1 and TRBJ2-5, with D possibly TRBD1 on 6 matching bases. Trimming pared 0 bases from V and 3 bases from J, leaving 9 bases between. Per the germline V gene, CDR1 is SGHRS and CDR2 is YFSETQ. This CDR3 has 14 residues. The CDR3: CASSLEPGEETQYF. The CDR3 bases are TGCGCCAGCAGCTTGGAGCCAGGGGAAGAGACCCAGTACTTC. Full variable domain (remainder filled in from reference TRBV5-1 and TRBJ2-5): KAGVTQTPRYLIKTRGQQVTLSCSPISGHRSVSWYQQTPGQGLQFLFEYFSETQRNKGNFPGRFSGRQFSNSRSEMNVSTLELGDSALYLCASSLEPGEETQYFGPGTRLLVL.

The rearrangement joins TRBV11-2 to TRBJ1-5; D is unclear. The V end lost 1 base, the J end lost 5 bases, and 6 bases lay between the germline ends. Germline CDR1 is SGHAT and CDR2 is FQNNGV. The CDR3 is 13 amino acids. The CDR3 DNA sequence: TGTGCCAGCAGCTTAGTTTACGATCAGCCCCAGCATTTT. Translated, it gives CASSLVYDQPQHF.

This clonotype was counted only a few times. The chain recombines TRBV12-3 or TRBV12-4 with TRBJ2-2; perhaps TRBD2 as D (6 bases). This CDR3 has 15 residues. This CDR3 reads CAITARTTNTGELFF. The CDR3 DNA is TGTGCGATCACTGCCCGGACTACGAACACCGGGGAGCTGTTTTTT.

CDR3 sequence: CASSLTGRTGIQPQHF. CDR3 in DNA: TGTGCCAGCAGCTTAACAGGGAGGACAGGGATTCAGCCCCAGCATTTT. The chain carries TRBV7-2 and TRBJ1-5, with TRBD1 matching 8 bases. From germline, CDR1 is SGHTA and CDR2 FQGNSA. With 2 bases clipped from V and 6 bases from J, the junction kept 9 bases outside the gene matches. The CDR3 runs to 16 residues.

This clonotype was observed many times. The V and J genes are TRBV5-4 and TRBJ2-3; TRBD2 matches 8 bases. The J segment lost 0 bases and the V segment lost 0 bases, leaving 3 bases of the junction unmatched. Germline assignment: CDR1 SGHNT and CDR2 YYREEE (reference sequence). CDR3 length equals 16 residues. CDR3 nucleotide sequence: TGTGCCAGCAGCTTGGGGGGGACTAGTAGCACAGATACGCAGTATTTT. The encoded protein is CASSLGGTSSTDTQYF.

This clonotype has ten or more counts. J is TRBJ2-7 and V is TRBV11-2; a weak D match, TRBD1 (6 bases). Trimming stripped 6 bases from V and 3 bases from J, with 9 bases between. Germline loops: CDR1 SGHAT, CDR2 FQNNGV. This CDR3 spans 12 amino acids. The CDR3 nucleotides read TGTGCCAGCAGGGGCAGGGGCTACGAGCAGTACTTC. It codes for CASRGRGYEQYF.

This clonotype was detected many times. The rearrangement links TRBV20-1 to TRBJ2-2, with D perhaps TRBD1 (6 bases). This CDR3 comprises 15 residues. The V end lost 1 base, the J end lost 5 bases, and 14 bases lay between the germline ends. Germline-derived CDR1 and CDR2 are DFQATT and SNEGSKA (reference sequence). The CDR3 region is CSARVGGGVTGELFF. The DNA of the CDR3 is TGCAGTGCTAGAGTAGGGGGTGGAGTAACCGGGGAGCTGTTTTTT.

The table lists this clonotype with many counts. The V gene is TRBV6-5, the J gene TRBJ2-7; tentatively, D is TRBD2 (5 bases). V was trimmed by 2 bases and J by 0 bases, leaving 8 bases between them. Germline CDR1 and CDR2: MNHEY and SVGAGI. The CDR3 totals 14 residues. CDR3 in DNA: TGTGCCAGCAGTTACGATCGGGGCTCCTACGAGCAGTACTTC. It yields the protein CASSYDRGSYEQYF.

The rearrangement joins TRBV7-2 to TRBJ1-3; D remains ambiguous. Germline CDR1 and CDR2: SGHTA and FQGNSA. The CDR3 covers 15 residues. Trimming pared 4 bases from V and 12 bases from J, leaving 22 bases between. The CDR3 protein is CASSWAPTGGKNIYF. CDR3 bases: TGTGCCAGCAGCTGGGCCCCCACCGGCGGAAAAAACATATATTTT.